These 15 T cell receptor beta chains were sequenced from one sample in a study of T cell changes during pregnancy in multiple sclerosis. This table comes from immunoSEQ multiplex PCR, and its TCRdb copy is limited to in-frame clones, with some not included. The sample has 30,000 to 45,000 clones, over 80% seen once; the top ten hold under 30%. The sample was CD8+ T cells from peripheral blood mononuclear cells, taken before pregnancy. The receptors were sampled from a female donor with multiple sclerosis, enrolled in a pregnancy study.

V gene TRBV14 combines with J gene TRBJ2-1, with TRBD2 identical over 12 bases. The V and J ends lost 1 base and 6 bases, in that order; junction bases with no gene match: 4. In germline, CDR1 is SGHDN, CDR2 FVKESK. This CDR3 comprises 16 residues. CDR3 region: CASSQGLAGVSNEQFF. The DNA of the CDR3 is TGTGCCAGCAGCCAAGGACTAGCGGGAGTTAGCAATGAGCAGTTCTTC.

This sequence joins TRBV5-6 and TRBJ2-1, with D possibly TRBD2 on 6 matching bases. This CDR3 region has 13 residues. Germline lookup yields CDR1 SGHDT and CDR2 YYEEEE. V gave up 3 bases and J gave up 6 bases, with 10 bases separating them. CDR3 amino acids: CASSSGLGNEQFF. The CDR3 coding sequence is TGTGCCAGCAGCTCGGGACTGGGCAATGAGCAGTTCTTC.

The chain couples TRBV27 to TRBJ2-7; 12 nucleotides line up with TRBD2. Germline V gene lookup returns CDR1 MNHEY and CDR2 SMNVEV (reference sequence). The CDR3 is made up of 15 amino acids. V was pared by 8 bases and J by 4 bases, with 9 bases of the junction left unmatched. The chain's CDR3 is CASGPGLAGKYEQYF. The CDR3 DNA reads as TGTGCCAGCGGACCCGGACTAGCGGGAAAGTACGAGCAGTACTTC.

This clone was observed once. The chain combines TRBV27 with TRBJ2-1, with a tentative D call TRBD1 (6 bases). Germline values: CDR1 MNHEY, CDR2 SMNVEV (reference sequence). Trimming took off 4 bases at V and 3 bases at J, with 7 bases between the two ends. The CDR3 covers 13 residues. The chain's CDR3 is CASSWDNYNEQFF. The CDR3 region has the DNA TGTGCCAGCAGTTGGGACAACTACAATGAGCAGTTCTTC.

The rearrangement joins TRBV2 to TRBJ1-1; unclear D gene. This CDR3 comprises 15 residues. The germline CDR1 and CDR2 sequences are SNHLY and FYNNEI. V was cut by 2 bases and J by 0 bases, with 10 bases left in between. The CDR3 loop reads CASSEFSGLNTEAFF. CDR3 in DNA: TGTGCCAGCAGTGAATTTTCGGGGTTGAACACTGAAGCTTTCTTT.

The chain couples TRBV14 to TRBJ2-1, with D tentatively TRBD1 (6 bases). The CDR3 totals 17 residues. The V gene lost 3 bases and the J gene lost 3 bases, with 18 bases spanning the gap. Germline lookup yields CDR1 SGHDN and CDR2 FVKESK. This chain's CDR3 is CASSQPGHDVDYNEQFF. In DNA form, the CDR3 reads TGTGCCAGCAGCCAGCCGGGACACGATGTAGACTACAATGAGCAGTTCTTC.

The V gene is TRBV27, the J gene TRBJ1-1, with D perhaps matching TRBD1 (6 bases). Trimming cost V 2 bases and J 0 bases, with 25 bases left between them. Germline CDR1 and CDR2: MNHEY and SMNVEV (reference sequence). This CDR3 spans 20 amino acids. The CDR3 DNA reads TGTGCCAGCAGTTTAAGGGGGATGCGGACGGCGAGTCTCTTGAACACTGAAGCTTTCTTT. Its protein product is CASSLRGMRTASLLNTEAFF.

The chain links TRBV5-4 to TRBJ2-3; TRBD1 is a possible D gene (6 bases). Trimming cost V 1 base and J 2 bases, with 11 bases left between them. Germline CDR1 SGHNT, CDR2 YYREEE (reference sequence). The CDR3 runs 15 residues. This chain's CDR3 is CASSLRDTPTDTQYF. CDR3 nucleotides: TGTGCCAGCAGCTTGCGGGACACTCCCACAGATACGCAGTATTTT.

V is TRBV27 and J is TRBJ1-2; 7 bases are a match to TRBD1. The V gene's germline CDR1 is MNHEY and CDR2 SMNVEV (reference sequence). CDR3 length: 15 residues. The J segment lost 0 bases and the V segment lost 5 bases, leaving 6 bases of the junction unmatched. CDR3 sequence: CASSVTTGPNYGYTF. CDR3 DNA: TGTGCCAGCAGTGTCACGACAGGGCCTAACTATGGCTACACCTTC.

CDR3 DNA sequence: TGTGCCAGCAGCCTAGGGACTAGCGGTTACAATGAGCAGTTCTTC. This encodes CASSLGTSGYNEQFF. The V gene is TRBV7-9, the J gene TRBJ2-1; 11 bases are shared with TRBD2. The CDR3 has 15 amino acids. In germline, CDR1 is SEHNR, CDR2 FQNEAQ (reference sequence). V gave up 5 bases and J gave up 4 bases; unmatched junction bases: 4.

The chain links TRBV7-9 to TRBJ1-2, with TRBD1 identical over 9 bases. Germline lookup yields CDR1 SEHNR and CDR2 FQNEAQ (reference sequence). J gave up 4 bases and V 2 bases, and 2 bases lay outside the gene matches. The CDR3 consists of 14 residues. DNA for the CDR3: TGTGCCAGCAGCTTACCGACAGGGGGCTATGGCTACACCTTC. Its protein product is CASSLPTGGYGYTF.

The gene calls are TRBV10-3 and TRBJ1-2; D is possibly TRBD1 (6 bases). The V end lost 10 bases, the J end lost 7 bases, and 16 bases lay between the germline ends. Germline CDR1 ENHRY, CDR2 SYGVKD. The CDR3 loop spans 12 amino acids. CDR3 sequence (DNA): TGTGCCAGCAGCTTGGACAGATTTGGCTACACCTTC. Translating it yields CASSLDRFGYTF.

The chain has TRBV4-2 and TRBJ2-1; 10 bases agree with TRBD2. CDR1 and CDR2 from the germline V gene are LGHNA and YNFKEQ. Trimming took 0 bases from V and 2 from J; bases not matched to a gene: 1. This CDR3 is built from 16 residues. DNA for the CDR3: TGTGCCAGCAGCCAAGAAGCGGGGGGGCCCTACAATGAGCAGTTCTTC. Translated, it gives CASSQEAGGPYNEQFF.

The CDR3 reads CASSGGTGSEQFF. The DNA for the CDR3 is TGTGCCAGCAGCGGCGGGACAGGGAGTGAGCAGTTCTTC. The chain combines TRBV9 with TRBJ2-1; 9 positions match TRBD1. Germline CDR1 and CDR2: SGDLS and YYNGEE. This CDR3 is 13 amino acids long. The V segment lost 3 bases and the J segment 9 bases; nucleotides outside the gene matches: 4. Based on the CDR3 plus reference TRBV9 and TRBJ2-1, the full variable domain is DSGVTQTPKHLITATGQRVTLRCSPRSGDLSVYWYQQSLDQGLQFLIQYYNGEERAKGNILERFSAQQFPDLHSELNLSSLELGDSALYFCASSGGTGSEQFFGPGTRLTVL.

The J gene is TRBJ1-4, the V gene TRBV7-9; 10 bases match TRBD1. The V and J ends lost 4 bases and 7 bases, in that order; junction bases with no gene match: 6. Germline CDR1 and CDR2: SEHNR and FQNEAQ (reference sequence). The length of the CDR3 is 15 residues. The CDR3: CASSYGQGEAEKLFF. Written as DNA, the CDR3 is TGTGCCAGCAGCTACGGACAGGGGGAGGCTGAAAAACTGTTTTTT.